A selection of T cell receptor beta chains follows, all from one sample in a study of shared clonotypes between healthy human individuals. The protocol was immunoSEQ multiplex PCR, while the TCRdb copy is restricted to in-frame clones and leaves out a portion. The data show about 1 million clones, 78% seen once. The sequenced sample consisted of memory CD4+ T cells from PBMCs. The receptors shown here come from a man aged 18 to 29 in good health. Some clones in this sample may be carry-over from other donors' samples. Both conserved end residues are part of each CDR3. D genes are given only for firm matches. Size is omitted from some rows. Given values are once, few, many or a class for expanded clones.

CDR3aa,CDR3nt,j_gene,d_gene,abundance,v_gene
CASRLFHGGSGNQPQHF,TGTGCCAGTAGGTTATTTCATGGTGGGAGTGGCAATCAGCCCCAGCATTTT,TRBJ1-5,.,.,TRBV19
CASSPRVGNEQFF,TGTGCCAGTAGCCCCAGGGTAGGCAATGAGCAGTTCTTC,TRBJ2-1,.,.,TRBV19
CASSVVVPEDKSNTEAFF,TGTGCCAGCAGCGTAGTAGTCCCAGAGGACAAATCGAACACTGAAGCTTTCTTT,TRBJ1-1,.,.,TRBV9
CASSAPGQLPEAFF,TGTGCCAGCAGTGCGCCCGGACAGCTACCTGAAGCTTTCTTT,TRBJ1-1,.,.,TRBV28
CASSAPEQYF,TGTGCCAGCAGTGCTCCCGAGCAGTACTTC,TRBJ2-7,.,.,TRBV6-1
CASSPGQTYEQYF,TGTGCCAGCTCTCCGGGACAGACCTACGAGCAGTACTTC,TRBJ2-7,TRBD1,.,TRBV28
CASSPGQGLRNTIYF,TGTGCCAGCAGCCCGGGACAGGGACTTAGAAACACCATATATTTT,TRBJ1-3,TRBD1,.,TRBV11-2
CASSYSGTAVSYGYTF,TGTGCCAGCAGTTACTCCGGGACAGCAGTATCCTATGGCTACACCTTC,TRBJ1-2,TRBD1,.,TRBV6-5
CASSPGQSYEQYF,TGTGCCAGCAGCCCCGGACAGAGCTACGAGCAGTACTTC,TRBJ2-7,.,.,TRBV7-3
CASSVQGQGGDERFF,TGTGCCAGCAGTGTCCAGGGACAGGGTGGAGATGAGCGGTTCTTC,TRBJ2-1,TRBD1,.,TRBV2
CASSITTDQPQHF,TGCGCCAGCAGCATCACCACAGATCAGCCCCAGCATTTT,TRBJ1-5,.,once,TRBV5-1
CASSPGGAGETQYF,TGTGCCAGCAGCCCCGGCGGGGCCGGGGAGACCCAGTACTTC,TRBJ2-5,.,.,TRBV28
CASSFKIQFF,TGTGCCAGCAGCTTCAAGATACAGTTCTTC,TRBJ2-1,.,.,TRBV7-9
CASSLRGAGDRSNEQFF,TGTGCCAGCAGCTTAAGGGGAGCGGGAGACCGGAGCAATGAGCAGTTCTTC,TRBJ2-1,TRBD2,.,TRBV7-2
CASSQGRQGYEQYF,TGTGCCAGCAGCCAAGGCAGACAGGGCTACGAGCAGTACTTC,TRBJ2-7,TRBD1,.,TRBV4-2
CASRVDSTNTEAFF,TGTGCCAGCAGGGTGGACAGTACCAACACTGAAGCTTTCTTT,TRBJ1-1,.,.,TRBV5-4
CASRRGQGAADTQYF,TGTGCCAGCAGGAGGGGACAGGGGGCAGCAGATACGCAGTATTTT,TRBJ2-3,TRBD1,.,TRBV5-6
CASSSSTVTDTQYF,TGTGCCAGCAGCTCCTCCACGGTCACAGATACGCAGTATTTT,TRBJ2-3,.,.,TRBV7-3
CASRDPSDTQYF,TGTGCCAGTAGGGACCCCTCGGATACGCAGTATTTT,TRBJ2-3,.,.,TRBV19
CASSVDRASYEQYF,TGTGCCAGCAGTGTGGACAGGGCCTCCTACGAGCAGTACTTC,TRBJ2-7,TRBD1,.,TRBV6-4
CASSGDRVQPQHF,TGTGCCAGCAGTGGGGACAGGGTTCAGCCCCAGCATTTT,TRBJ1-5,TRBD1,.,TRBV2
CASSSPGGSGNEQYF,TGTGCCAGCAGCTCCCCGGGCGGGAGTGGCAACGAGCAGTACTTC,TRBJ2-7,TRBD2,once,TRBV7-8
CSAPIYNEQFF,TGCAGTGCCCCTATTTACAATGAGCAGTTCTTC,TRBJ2-1,.,.,TRBV20-1